These T cell receptor beta chains were read from a single sample in a study of graft-versus-host responses after intestinal transplantation. Some clones are missing from TCRdb's copy, which holds only in-frame ones; the method was immunoSEQ multiplex PCR. The sample has around 16,000 clones, around 90% seen once. Material: PBMCs, obtained about 110 days after intestinal transplant. The source of these receptors is a human patient who received an intestinal transplant, so some T cells may come from the graft donor. Each CDR3 is given with its conserved first and last residue. A D gene is named only where the DNA matches it firmly. Some rows mark clone size as missing; the rest say once, few, many or name a class of expanded clone.

J gene: TRBJ2-7
clone size: .
D gene: TRBD1
V gene: TRBV19
CDR3 DNA: TGTGCCAGTAGTTCCGCCGGGACAGTCTTCTACGAGCAGTACTTC
CDR3 protein: CASSSAGTVFYEQYF

J gene: TRBJ2-3
clone size: .
D gene: .
V gene: TRBV2
CDR3 DNA: TGTGCCAGCATTGGGCTTTTAGCAGATACGCAGTATTTT
CDR3 protein: CASIGLLADTQYF

J gene: TRBJ1-2
clone size: .
D gene: TRBD1
V gene: TRBV13
CDR3 DNA: TGTGCCAGGGGACAGGAAGAGTACTATGGCTACACCTTC
CDR3 protein: CARGQEEYYGYTF

J gene: TRBJ2-7
clone size: .
D gene: .
V gene: TRBV6-5
CDR3 DNA: TGTGCCAGCAGTTTGCAGAGTACCTACGAGCAGTACTTC
CDR3 protein: CASSLQSTYEQYF

J gene: TRBJ2-1
clone size: .
D gene: .
V gene: TRBV6-6
CDR3 DNA: TGTGCCAGCAGGCCGGGACACTCCTACAATGAGCAGTTCTTC
CDR3 protein: CASRPGHSYNEQFF

J gene: TRBJ2-7
clone size: .
D gene: .
V gene: TRBV25-1
CDR3 DNA: TGTGCCAGCAGTGACGGGCCGTTCTCCTACGAGCAGTACTTC
CDR3 protein: CASSDGPFSYEQYF

J gene: TRBJ2-7
clone size: .
D gene: .
V gene: TRBV7-8
CDR3 DNA: TGTGCCAGCAGCTCCCCCCGACTCTACGAGCAGTACTTC
CDR3 protein: CASSSPRLYEQYF

J gene: TRBJ2-1
clone size: .
D gene: TRBD2
V gene: TRBV9
CDR3 DNA: TGTGCCAGCAGCGTTGCTAGCGGGAGGGCCTTAGGCAATGAGCAGTTCTTC
CDR3 protein: CASSVASGRALGNEQFF

J gene: TRBJ2-7
clone size: .
D gene: .
V gene: TRBV9
CDR3 DNA: TGTGCCAGCAGCGTAGGGGGAGCACACTACGAGCAGTACTTC
CDR3 protein: CASSVGGAHYEQYF

J gene: TRBJ1-2
clone size: .
D gene: .
V gene: TRBV5-1
CDR3 DNA: TGCGCCAGCAGCTTGGATACAGGGTATGGCTACACCTTC
CDR3 protein: CASSLDTGYGYTF

J gene: TRBJ2-7
clone size: .
D gene: .
V gene: TRBV10-3
CDR3 DNA: TGTGCCATCAGTGAGGACCTTCGGGCCTACGAGCAGTACTTC
CDR3 protein: CAISEDLRAYEQYF

J gene: TRBJ2-2
clone size: .
D gene: TRBD1
V gene: TRBV5-5
CDR3 DNA: TGTGCCAGCAGCTTGGTCCCTCGCAACAGGGGGAACACCGGGGGGCTGTTTTTT
CDR3 protein: CASSLVPRNRGNTGGLFF

J gene: TRBJ2-1
clone size: few
D gene: TRBD1
V gene: TRBV7-9
CDR3 DNA: TGTGCCAGCAGCTTCCCGGGACAGGGGAACAATGAGCAGTTCTTC
CDR3 protein: CASSFPGQGNNEQFF

J gene: TRBJ2-5
clone size: few
D gene: .
V gene: TRBV9
CDR3 DNA: TGTGCCAGCAGCGTGGGGCCTCCTGGAGAGACCCAGTACTTC
CDR3 protein: CASSVGPPGETQYF

J gene: TRBJ2-5
clone size: .
D gene: .
V gene: TRBV7-9
CDR3 DNA: TGTGCCAGCAGCTTAGGACAGAATGAGGAGACCCAGTACTTC
CDR3 protein: CASSLGQNEETQYF

J gene: TRBJ2-7
clone size: .
D gene: TRBD1
V gene: TRBV13
CDR3 DNA: TGTGCCAGCAGAGGGACAGGGGCCTACGAGCAGTACTTC
CDR3 protein: CASRGTGAYEQYF

J gene: TRBJ1-1
clone size: .
D gene: TRBD1
V gene: TRBV29-1
CDR3 DNA: TGCAGCGTTGGGACAGGGGCCCATGGGGGAGCTTTCTTT
CDR3 protein: CSVGTGAHGGAFF

J gene: TRBJ2-3
clone size: .
D gene: .
V gene: TRBV27
CDR3 DNA: TGTGCCAGCAGTTTGGGGACGGCTACAGATACGCAGTATTTT
CDR3 protein: CASSLGTATDTQYF

J gene: TRBJ2-7
clone size: .
D gene: .
V gene: TRBV28
CDR3 DNA: TGTGCCAGCAGTCTTATGTTGGGAAACTACGAGCAGTACTTC
CDR3 protein: CASSLMLGNYEQYF

J gene: TRBJ2-7
clone size: .
D gene: TRBD2
V gene: TRBV6-5
CDR3 DNA: TGTGCCAGCAGTCCCCTAGCGGGGAGCTACGAGCAGTACTTC
CDR3 protein: CASSPLAGSYEQYF

J gene: TRBJ2-5
clone size: .
D gene: TRBD2
V gene: TRBV7-7
CDR3 DNA: TGTGCTAGCAGCTTAGCGGGGGGAGAGGGAGAGACCCAGTACTTC
CDR3 protein: CASSLAGGEGETQYF

J gene: TRBJ2-2
clone size: once
D gene: .
V gene: TRBV27
CDR3 DNA: TGTGCCAGCAGTTTAGACTTTGGAACCGGGGAGCTGTTTTTT
CDR3 protein: CASSLDFGTGELFF

J gene: TRBJ1-1
clone size: .
D gene: .
V gene: TRBV29-1
CDR3 DNA: TGCAGCGTTGAGGTTTCAGGGATGTACACTGAAGCTTTCTTT
CDR3 protein: CSVEVSGMYTEAFF

J gene: TRBJ2-7
clone size: .
D gene: TRBD2
V gene: TRBV5-6
CDR3 DNA: TGTGCCAGCAGCTCCGGACTAGCGGGAGCGGTCTACGAGCAGTACTTC
CDR3 protein: CASSSGLAGAVYEQYF

J gene: TRBJ1-5
clone size: .
D gene: .
V gene: TRBV6-5
CDR3 DNA: TGTGCCAGCAGTCCACGGGGCAATCAGCCCCAGCATTTT
CDR3 protein: CASSPRGNQPQHF

J gene: TRBJ2-3
clone size: .
D gene: TRBD2
V gene: TRBV10-1
CDR3 DNA: TGCGCCAGCAGTGGGTCGCGGGAGACAGATACGCAGTATTTT
CDR3 protein: CASSGSRETDTQYF

J gene: TRBJ2-7
clone size: .
D gene: TRBD1
V gene: TRBV7-9
CDR3 DNA: TGTGCCAGCAGCTTTTCCTCGGGACAGGGGAATTACGAGCAGTACTTC
CDR3 protein: CASSFSSGQGNYEQYF

J gene: TRBJ2-6
clone size: few
D gene: TRBD1
V gene: TRBV11-3
CDR3 DNA: TGTGCCAGCAGCTTTATAGGACAGGGTACTTCTGGGGCCAACGTCCTGACTTTC
CDR3 protein: CASSFIGQGTSGANVLTF

J gene: TRBJ1-5
clone size: .
D gene: .
V gene: TRBV5-6
CDR3 DNA: TGTGCCAGCAGCTTACGTCCCCTCAATCAGCCCCAGCATTTT
CDR3 protein: CASSLRPLNQPQHF

J gene: TRBJ2-7
clone size: .
D gene: .
V gene: TRBV28
CDR3 DNA: TGTGCCAGCAGTACGACCGTCTACGAGCAGTACTTC
CDR3 protein: CASSTTVYEQYF

J gene: TRBJ1-1
clone size: few
D gene: .
V gene: TRBV6-6
CDR3 DNA: TGTGCCAGCAGTTACTGGGGTAGCGCCACTGAAGCTTTCTTT
CDR3 protein: CASSYWGSATEAFF

J gene: TRBJ2-3
clone size: .
D gene: .
V gene: TRBV30
CDR3 DNA: TGTGCCTGGAGTGAGGGGATTAGCGGACGCACAGATACGCAGTATTTT
CDR3 protein: CAWSEGISGRTDTQYF